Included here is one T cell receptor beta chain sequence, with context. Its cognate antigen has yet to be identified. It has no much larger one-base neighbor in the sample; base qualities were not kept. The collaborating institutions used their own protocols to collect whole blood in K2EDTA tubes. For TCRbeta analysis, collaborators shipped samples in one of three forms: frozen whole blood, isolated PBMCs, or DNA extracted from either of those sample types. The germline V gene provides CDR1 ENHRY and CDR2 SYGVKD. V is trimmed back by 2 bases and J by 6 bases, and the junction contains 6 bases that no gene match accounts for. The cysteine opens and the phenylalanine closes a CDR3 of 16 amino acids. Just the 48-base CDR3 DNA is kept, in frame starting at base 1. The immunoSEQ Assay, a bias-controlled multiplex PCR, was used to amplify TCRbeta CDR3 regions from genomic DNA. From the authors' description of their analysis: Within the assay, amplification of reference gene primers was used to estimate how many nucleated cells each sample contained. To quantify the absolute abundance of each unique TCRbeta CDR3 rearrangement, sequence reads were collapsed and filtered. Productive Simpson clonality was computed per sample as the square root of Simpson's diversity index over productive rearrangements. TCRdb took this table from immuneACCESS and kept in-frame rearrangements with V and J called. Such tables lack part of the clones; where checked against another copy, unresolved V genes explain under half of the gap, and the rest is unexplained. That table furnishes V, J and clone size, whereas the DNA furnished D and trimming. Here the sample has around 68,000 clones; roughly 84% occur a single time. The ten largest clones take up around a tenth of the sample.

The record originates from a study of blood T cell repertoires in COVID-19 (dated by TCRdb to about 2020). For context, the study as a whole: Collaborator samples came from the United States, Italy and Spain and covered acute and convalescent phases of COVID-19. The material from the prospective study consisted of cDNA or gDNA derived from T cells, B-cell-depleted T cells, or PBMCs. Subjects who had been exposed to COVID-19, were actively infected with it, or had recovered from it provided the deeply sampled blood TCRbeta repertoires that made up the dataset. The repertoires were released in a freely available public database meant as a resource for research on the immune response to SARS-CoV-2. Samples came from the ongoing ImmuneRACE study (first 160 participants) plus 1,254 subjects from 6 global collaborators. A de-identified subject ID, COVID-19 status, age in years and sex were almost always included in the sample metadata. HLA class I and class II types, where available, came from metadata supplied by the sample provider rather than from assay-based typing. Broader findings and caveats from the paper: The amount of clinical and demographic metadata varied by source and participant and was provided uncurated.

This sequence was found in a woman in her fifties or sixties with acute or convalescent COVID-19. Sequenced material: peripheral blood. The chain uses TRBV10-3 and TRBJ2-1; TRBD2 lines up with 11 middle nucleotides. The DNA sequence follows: TGTGCCATCAGTGAGACCGGGACTAGCGGTCTCAATGAGCAGTTCTTC. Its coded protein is CAISETGTSGLNEQFF.